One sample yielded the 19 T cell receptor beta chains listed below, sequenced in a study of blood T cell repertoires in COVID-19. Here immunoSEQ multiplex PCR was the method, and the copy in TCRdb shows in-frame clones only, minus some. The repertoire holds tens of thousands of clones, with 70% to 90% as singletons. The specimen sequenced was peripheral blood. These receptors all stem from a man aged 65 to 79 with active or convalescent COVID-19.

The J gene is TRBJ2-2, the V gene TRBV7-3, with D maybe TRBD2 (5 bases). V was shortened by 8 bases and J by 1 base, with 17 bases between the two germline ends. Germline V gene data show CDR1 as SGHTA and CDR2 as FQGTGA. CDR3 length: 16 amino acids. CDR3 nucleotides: TGTGCCAGCTCTAAGCTCTCCGCGGGGAACACCGGGGAGCTGTTTTTT. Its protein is CASSKLSAGNTGELFF.

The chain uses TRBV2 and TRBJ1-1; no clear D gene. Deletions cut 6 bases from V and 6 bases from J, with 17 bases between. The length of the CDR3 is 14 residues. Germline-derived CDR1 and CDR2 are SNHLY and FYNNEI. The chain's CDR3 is CASSSQRGWAEAFF. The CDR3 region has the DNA TGTGCCAGCAGCAGCCAGCGGGGATGGGCTGAAGCTTTCTTT.

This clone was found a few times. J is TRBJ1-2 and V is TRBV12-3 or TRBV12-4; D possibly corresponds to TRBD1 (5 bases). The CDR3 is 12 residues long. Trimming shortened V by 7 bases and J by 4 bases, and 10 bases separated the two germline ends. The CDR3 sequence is CASKDNRYGYTF. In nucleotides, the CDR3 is TGTGCCAGCAAGGACAATCGCTATGGCTACACCTTC.

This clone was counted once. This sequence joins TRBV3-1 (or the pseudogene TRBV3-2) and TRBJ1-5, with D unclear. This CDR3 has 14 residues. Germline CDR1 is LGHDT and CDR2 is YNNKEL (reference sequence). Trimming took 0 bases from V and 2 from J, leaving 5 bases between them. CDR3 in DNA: TGTGCCAGCAGCCAAGATCTCGGCAATCAGCCCCAGCATTTT. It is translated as CASSQDLGNQPQHF.

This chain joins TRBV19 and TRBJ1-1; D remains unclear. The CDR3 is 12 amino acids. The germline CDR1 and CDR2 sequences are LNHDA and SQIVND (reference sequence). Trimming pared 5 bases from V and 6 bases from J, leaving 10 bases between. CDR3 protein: CASSAWGAEAFF. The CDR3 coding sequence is TGTGCCAGTAGTGCCTGGGGAGCTGAAGCTTTCTTT.

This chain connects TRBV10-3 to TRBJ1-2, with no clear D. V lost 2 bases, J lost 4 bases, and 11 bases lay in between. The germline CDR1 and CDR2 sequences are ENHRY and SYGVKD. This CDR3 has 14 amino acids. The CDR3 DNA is TGTGCCATCAGTGAGCGCGCAGGTTCCTATGGCTACACCTTC. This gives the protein CAISERAGSYGYTF.

In nucleotides, the CDR3 is TGTGCCAGCAGTACCGGACAGGGCGGTTATAATTCACCCCTCCACTTT. This sequence encodes CASSTGQGGYNSPLHF. The V gene is TRBV6-2 or TRBV6-3, the J gene TRBJ1-6; 8 bases map to TRBD1. CDR1 and CDR2 from the germline V gene are MNHEY and SVGEGT. Trimming cost V 5 bases and J 4 bases; bases outside gene matches: 7. The CDR3 is 16 residues long.

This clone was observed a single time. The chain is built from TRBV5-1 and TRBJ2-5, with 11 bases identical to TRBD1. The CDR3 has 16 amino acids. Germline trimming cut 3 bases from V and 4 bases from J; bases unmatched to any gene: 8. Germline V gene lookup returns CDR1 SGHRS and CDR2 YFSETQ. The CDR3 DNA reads TGCGCCAGCAGCTACGACCCGGGACAGGGGGGAGAGACCCAGTACTTC. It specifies CASSYDPGQGGETQYF.

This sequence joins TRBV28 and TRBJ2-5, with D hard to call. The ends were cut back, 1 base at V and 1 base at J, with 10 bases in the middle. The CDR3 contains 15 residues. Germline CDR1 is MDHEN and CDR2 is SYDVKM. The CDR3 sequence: CASSLYGLLQETQYF. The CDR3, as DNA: TGTGCCAGCAGTTTATATGGGCTACTCCAAGAGACCCAGTACTTC.

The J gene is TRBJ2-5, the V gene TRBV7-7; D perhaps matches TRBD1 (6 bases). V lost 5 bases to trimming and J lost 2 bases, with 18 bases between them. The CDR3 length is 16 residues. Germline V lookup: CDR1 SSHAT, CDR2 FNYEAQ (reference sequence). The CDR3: CASSITGLRGQETQYF. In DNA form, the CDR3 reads TGTGCCAGCAGCATAACAGGGCTTCGGGGACAAGAGACCCAGTACTTC.

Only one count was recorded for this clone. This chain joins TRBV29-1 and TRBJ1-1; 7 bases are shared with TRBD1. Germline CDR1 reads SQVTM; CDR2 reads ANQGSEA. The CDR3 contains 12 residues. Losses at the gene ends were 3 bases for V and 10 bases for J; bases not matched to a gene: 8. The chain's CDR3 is CSVDGRGDRAFF. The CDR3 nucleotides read TGCAGCGTTGATGGGCGGGGGGACAGAGCTTTCTTT.

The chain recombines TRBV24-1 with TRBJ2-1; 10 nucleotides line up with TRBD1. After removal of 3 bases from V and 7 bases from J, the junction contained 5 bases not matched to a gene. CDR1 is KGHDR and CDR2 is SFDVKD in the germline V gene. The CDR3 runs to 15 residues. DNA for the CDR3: TGTGCCACCAGTGATCCGACAGGGGGCGCGAATGAGCAGTTCTTC. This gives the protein CATSDPTGGANEQFF.

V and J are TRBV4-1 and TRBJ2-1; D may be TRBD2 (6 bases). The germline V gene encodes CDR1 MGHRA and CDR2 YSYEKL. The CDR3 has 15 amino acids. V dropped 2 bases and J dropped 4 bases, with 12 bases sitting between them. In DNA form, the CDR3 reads TGCGCCAGCAGCCAAACAGCTAGCGCGTACAATGAGCAGTTCTTC. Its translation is CASSQTASAYNEQFF.

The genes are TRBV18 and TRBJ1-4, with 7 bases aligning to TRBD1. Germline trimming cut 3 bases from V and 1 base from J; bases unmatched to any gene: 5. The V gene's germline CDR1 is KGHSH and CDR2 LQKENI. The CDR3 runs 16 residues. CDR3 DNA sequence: TGTGCCAGCTCACCCTTGCAGGGGGGAACTAATGAAAAACTGTTTTTT. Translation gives CASSPLQGGTNEKLFF.

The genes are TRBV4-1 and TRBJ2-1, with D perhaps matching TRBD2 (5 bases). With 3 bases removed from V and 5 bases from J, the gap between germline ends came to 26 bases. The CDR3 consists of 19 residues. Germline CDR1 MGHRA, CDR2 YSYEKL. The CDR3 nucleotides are TGCGCCAGCAGCCAGCGCGACCTAGCAGAACCAACGGGGAACAATGAGCAGTTCTTC. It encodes CASSQRDLAEPTGNNEQFF.

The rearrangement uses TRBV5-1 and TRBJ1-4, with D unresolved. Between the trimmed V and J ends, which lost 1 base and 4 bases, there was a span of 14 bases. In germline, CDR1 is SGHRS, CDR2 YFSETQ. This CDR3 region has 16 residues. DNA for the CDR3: TGCGCCAGCAGCTTGCAGGTTGGAGGGATTAATGAAAAACTGTTTTTT. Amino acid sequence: CASSLQVGGINEKLFF.

Here the CDR3 DNA reads TGCAGCGTTGAAGGGACAGGGGGCCAATACGAGCAGTACTTC. It translates to CSVEGTGGQYEQYF. J is TRBJ2-7 and V is TRBV29-1, with 11 bases matching TRBD1. CDR3 size: 14 residues. The trim removed 1 base at V and 4 bases at J, leaving 3 bases unmatched. Germline values: CDR1 SQVTM, CDR2 ANQGSEA.

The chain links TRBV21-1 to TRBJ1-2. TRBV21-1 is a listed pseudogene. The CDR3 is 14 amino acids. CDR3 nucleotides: TGTGCCAGCAGCGGGGAGGGCGTTAACTATGGCTACACCTTC. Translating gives CASSGEGVNYGYTF.

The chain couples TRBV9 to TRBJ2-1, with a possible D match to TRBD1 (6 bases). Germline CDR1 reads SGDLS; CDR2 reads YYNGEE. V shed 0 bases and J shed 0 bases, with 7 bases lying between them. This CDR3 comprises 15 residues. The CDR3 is CASSVGGGSYNEQFF. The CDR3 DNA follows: TGTGCCAGCAGCGTAGGAGGGGGCTCCTACAATGAGCAGTTCTTC.